A single sample gave rise to the 12 T cell receptor beta chains below, sequenced in a study of T cells in Graves' hyperthyroidism and ophthalmopathy. The source material, RNA transcripts, was used to amplify TCR beta CDR3 regions. With the HTBI primer set, the TCR CDR3 went through a first round of RT-PCR. TCRdb ran MiXCR on the multiplex PCR reads and lists one entry per CDR3 protein. The sample shows hundreds of thousands of distinct CDR3 sequences, approximately 18% of them seen only once. The sequenced sample consisted of blood. The source is a middle-aged man with Graves' ophthalmopathy.

This clonotype was recorded a few times. The gene calls are TRBV25-1 and TRBJ2-3; a possible D gene is TRBD1 (6 bases). This CDR3 is 14 amino acids long. Germline CDR1 MGHDK, CDR2 SYGVNS. V lost 6 bases to trimming and J lost 2 bases, with 12 bases between them. CDR3 residues: CASSRDNPTDTQYF. CDR3 DNA: TGTGCCAGCAGCCGGGACAATCCCACAGATACGCAGTATTTT.

V gene TRBV29-1 combines with J gene TRBJ1-6; no reliable D call. This CDR3 spans 15 amino acids. From germline, CDR1 is SQVTM and CDR2 ANQGSEA. V was shortened by 6 bases and J by 7 bases, with 19 bases between the two germline ends. The CDR3 DNA is TGCAGCGTCCAAAACGGACCTGACGGCAATTCACCCCTCCACTTT. It codes for CSVQNGPDGNSPLHF.

This clonotype was counted many times. The V gene is TRBV11-1, the J gene TRBJ2-1, with 7 bases lining up with TRBD2. The V segment lost 3 bases and the J segment 11 bases; nucleotides outside the gene matches: 16. Germline CDR1 SGHAT, CDR2 FQDESV (reference sequence). This CDR3 has 16 amino acids. The CDR3 DNA is TGTGCCAGCAGCTTCAGAGGGGCGGGAGACGATAATAAGCAGTTCTTC. It is translated as CASSFRGAGDDNKQFF.

This clonotype was counted ten times or more. J is TRBJ2-1 and V is TRBV7-2; D not resolved. The CDR3 consists of 14 residues. Trimming took 3 bases from V and 6 from J, leaving 12 bases between them. The germline V gene encodes CDR1 SGHTA and CDR2 FQGNSA. CDR3 region: CASSLRTGSNEQFF. Here the CDR3 DNA reads TGTGCCAGCAGCTTGCGGACGGGCTCCAATGAGCAGTTCTTC.

This clonotype was counted between two and nine times. The genes are TRBV20-1 and TRBJ2-7; D uncertain. Germline V CDR1 and CDR2: DFQATT, SNEGSKA (reference sequence). The CDR3 is 12 residues long. V shed 0 bases and J shed 4 bases, with 7 bases lying between them. The CDR3 DNA sequence: TGCAGTGCTAGAGATGGCCCTTACGAGCAGTACTTC. Residues: CSARDGPYEQYF.

The chain's CDR3 is CASGGASGSGNQPQHF. CDR3 DNA sequence: TGTGCCTCCGGTGGGGCCTCGGGATCGGGCAATCAGCCCCAGCATTTT. This rearrangement joins TRBV28 to TRBJ1-5; possibly TRBD1 for D (5 bases). The CDR3 runs 16 residues. V dropped 11 bases and J dropped 2 bases, with 22 bases sitting between them. Per the germline V gene, CDR1 is MDHEN and CDR2 is SYDVKM.

The V and J genes are TRBV6-1 and TRBJ2-3; D gene unclear. This CDR3 is built from 12 residues. V was trimmed by 7 bases and J by 7 bases, leaving 12 bases between them. CDR1 MNHNS and CDR2 SASEGT come from the germline V gene. The CDR3 region is CASTRQGHTQYF. Written as DNA, the CDR3 is TGTGCCAGCACCAGACAAGGGCATACGCAGTATTTT.

This clonotype was seen at least ten times. The chain combines TRBV11-2 with TRBJ1-2, with D perhaps TRBD1 (5 bases). The CDR3 length is 13 residues. CDR1 SGHAT and CDR2 FQNNGV come from the germline V gene. V gave up 1 base and J gave up 8 bases, with 11 bases separating them. The CDR3 here is CASSLVAGNGYTF. CDR3 nucleotides: TGTGCCAGCAGCTTAGTGGCAGGGAACGGCTACACCTTC.

Details on this clonotype: An end of the junction does not agree with germline; a read error may underlie this. This chain links TRBV20-1 with TRBJ1-2, with D possibly matching TRBD1 (6 bases). This CDR3 contains 13 residues. Germline V gene lookup returns CDR1 DFQATT and CDR2 SNEGSKA (reference sequence). The CDR3 loop reads CSALEGGYGGHTF. CDR3 DNA sequence: TGCAGTGCCTTGGAAGGGGGGTATGGTGGCCACACCTTC.

As concerns this clonotype: This may be a read error, as it is one base from a much larger clone. The chain links TRBV30 to TRBJ2-7; D gene ambiguous. V was cut by 6 bases and J by 5 bases, with 17 bases left in between. Germline assignment: CDR1 GTSNPN and CDR2 SVGIG (reference sequence). The CDR3 loop spans 13 amino acids. CDR3 in amino acids: CACGTGVYNEQYF. CDR3 nucleotides: TGTGCCTGCGGCACCGGTGTCTACAACGAGCAGTACTTC.

The table lists this clonotype with a few counts. The chain is built from TRBV6-1 and TRBJ2-7, with 9 bases identical to TRBD1. J was trimmed by 5 bases and V by 9 bases; bases with no gene match: 14. Germline V gene data show CDR1 as MNHNS and CDR2 as SASEGT. This CDR3 is 15 amino acids long. CDR3 sequence (DNA): TGTGCCAGTGATGCTCCGGGGACAGGGTCCCACGAGCAGTACTTC. This gives the protein CASDAPGTGSHEQYF.

This clonotype occurred many times. This chain joins TRBV11-2 and TRBJ1-1; D is uncertain. The germline CDR1 and CDR2 sequences are SGHAT and FQNNGV. This CDR3 comprises 15 residues. The V end lost 1 base, the J end lost 1 base, and 10 bases lay between the germline ends. The CDR3 protein is CASSLGVAANTEAFF. Written as DNA, the CDR3 is TGTGCCAGCAGCTTAGGTGTGGCCGCGAACACTGAAGCTTTCTTT.